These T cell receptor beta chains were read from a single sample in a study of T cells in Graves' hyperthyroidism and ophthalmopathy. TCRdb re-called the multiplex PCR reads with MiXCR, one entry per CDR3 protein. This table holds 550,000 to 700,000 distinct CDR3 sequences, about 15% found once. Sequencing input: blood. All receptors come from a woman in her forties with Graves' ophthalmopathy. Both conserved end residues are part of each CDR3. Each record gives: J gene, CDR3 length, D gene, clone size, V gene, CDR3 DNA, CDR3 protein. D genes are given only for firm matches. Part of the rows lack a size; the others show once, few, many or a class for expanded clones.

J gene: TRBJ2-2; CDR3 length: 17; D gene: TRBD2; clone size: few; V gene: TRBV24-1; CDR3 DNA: TGTGCCACCAGTGACCCCGGACTAGAATCAAACACCGGGGAGCTGTTTTTT; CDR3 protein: CATSDPGLESNTGELFF
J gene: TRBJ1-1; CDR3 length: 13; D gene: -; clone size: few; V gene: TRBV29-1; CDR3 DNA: TGCAGCGGTACACAGTTCATGAACACTGAAGCTTTCTTT; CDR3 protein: CSGTQFMNTEAFF
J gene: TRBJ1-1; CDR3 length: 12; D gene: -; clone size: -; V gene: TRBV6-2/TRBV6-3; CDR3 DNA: TGTGCCAGCAGTTTTACCTACACTGAAGCTTTCTTT; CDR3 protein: CASSFTYTEAFF
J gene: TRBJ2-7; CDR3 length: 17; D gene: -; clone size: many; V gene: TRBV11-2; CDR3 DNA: TGTGCCAGCAGCTTATTAGGGGGAGGGACCCACTCCTACGAGCAGTACTTC; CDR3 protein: CASSLLGGGTHSYEQYF
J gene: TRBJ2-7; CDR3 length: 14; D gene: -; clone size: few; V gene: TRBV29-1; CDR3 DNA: TGCAGCGTACCTTTAGCGGAAAATCTTTACGAGCAGTACTTC; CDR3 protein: CSVPLAENLYEQYF
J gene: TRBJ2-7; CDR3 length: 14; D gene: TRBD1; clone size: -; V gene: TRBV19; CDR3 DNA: TGTGCCAGTACCTTGGGTACAGGGGACTACGAGCAGTACTTC; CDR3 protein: CASTLGTGDYEQYF
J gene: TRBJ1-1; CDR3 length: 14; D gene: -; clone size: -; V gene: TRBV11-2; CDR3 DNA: TGTGCCAGCAGCCCGGACCCAGCATGGACTGAAGCTTTCTTT; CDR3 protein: CASSPDPAWTEAFF
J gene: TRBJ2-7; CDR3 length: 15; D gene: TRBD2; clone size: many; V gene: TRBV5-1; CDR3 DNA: TGCGCCAGCAGCTTGGGAGCGGGAGCGGCCTACGAGCAGTACTTC; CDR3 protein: CASSLGAGAAYEQYF
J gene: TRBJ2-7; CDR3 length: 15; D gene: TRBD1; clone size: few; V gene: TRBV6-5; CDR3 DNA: TGTGCCAGCAGTTTCGACAGGGATCCTACTTACGAGCAGTACTTC; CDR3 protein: CASSFDRDPTYEQYF
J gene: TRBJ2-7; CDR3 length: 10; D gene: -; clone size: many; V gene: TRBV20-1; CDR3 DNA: TGCAGTGCCGCTAGGCACGAGCAGTACTTC; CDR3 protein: CSAARHEQYF
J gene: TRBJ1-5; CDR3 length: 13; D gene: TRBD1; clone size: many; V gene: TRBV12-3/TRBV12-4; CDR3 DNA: TGTGCCAGCAACCACAGGGGTAGTCAGCCCCAGCATTTT; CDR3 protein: CASNHRGSQPQHF
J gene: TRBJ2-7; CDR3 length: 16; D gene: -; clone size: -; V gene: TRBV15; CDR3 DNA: TGTGCCACCAGCTCGGATTCGGGATTTCGTCCTTTCGAGCAGTACTTC; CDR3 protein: CATSSDSGFRPFEQYF
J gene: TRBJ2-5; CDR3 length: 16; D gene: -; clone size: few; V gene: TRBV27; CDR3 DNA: TGTGCCAGCAGTTTAGACTTACGGGAGAGTGGAGAGACCCAGTACTTC; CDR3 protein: CASSLDLRESGETQYF
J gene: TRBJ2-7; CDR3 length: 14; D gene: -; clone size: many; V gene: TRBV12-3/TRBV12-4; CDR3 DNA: TGTGCCAGCAGTAGCACTCCAGGGGCAGGCGAGCAGTACTTC; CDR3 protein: CASSSTPGAGEQYF
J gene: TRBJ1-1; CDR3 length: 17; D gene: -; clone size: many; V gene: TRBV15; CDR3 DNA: TGTGCCACCAGCAGAGATAGACCTCTCCAGGGGCACACTGAAGCTTTCTTT; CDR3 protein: CATSRDRPLQGHTEAFF
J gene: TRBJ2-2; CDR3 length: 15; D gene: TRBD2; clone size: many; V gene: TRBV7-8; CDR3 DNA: TGTGCCAGCAGCTTAGGGGCGGGAGCGGTCGGGGAGCTGTTTTTT; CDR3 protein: CASSLGAGAVGELFF
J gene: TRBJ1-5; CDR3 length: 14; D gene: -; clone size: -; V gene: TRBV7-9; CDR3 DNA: TGTGCCAGCAGCTCGACCAGGGCTAATCAGCCCCAGCATTTT; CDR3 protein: CASSSTRANQPQHF
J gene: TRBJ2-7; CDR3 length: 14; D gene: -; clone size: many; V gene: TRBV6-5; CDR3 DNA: TGTGCCAGCAGCCACCGGACAGTCTCCTACGAGCAGTACTTC; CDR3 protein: CASSHRTVSYEQYF
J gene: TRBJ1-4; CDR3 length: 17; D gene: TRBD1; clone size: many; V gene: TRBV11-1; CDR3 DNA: TGTGCCAGCAGCCCGGGACAGGGGACCACCTTTAATGAAAAACTGTTTTTT; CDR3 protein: CASSPGQGTTFNEKLFF